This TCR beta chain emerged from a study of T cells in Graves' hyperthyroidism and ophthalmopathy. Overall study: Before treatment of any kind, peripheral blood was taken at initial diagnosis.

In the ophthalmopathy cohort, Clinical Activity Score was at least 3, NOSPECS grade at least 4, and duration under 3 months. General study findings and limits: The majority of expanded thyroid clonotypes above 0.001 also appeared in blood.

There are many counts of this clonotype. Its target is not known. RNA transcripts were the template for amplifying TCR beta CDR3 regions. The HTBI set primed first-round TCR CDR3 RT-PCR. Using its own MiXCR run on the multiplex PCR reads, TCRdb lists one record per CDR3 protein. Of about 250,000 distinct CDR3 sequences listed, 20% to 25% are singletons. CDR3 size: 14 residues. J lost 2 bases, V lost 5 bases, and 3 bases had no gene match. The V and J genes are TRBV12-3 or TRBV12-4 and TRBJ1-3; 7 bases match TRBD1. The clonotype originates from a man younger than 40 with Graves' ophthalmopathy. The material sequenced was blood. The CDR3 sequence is CASSRQGAGNTIYF. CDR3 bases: TGTGCCAGCAGTAGACAGGGTGCTGGAAACACCATATATTTT.